This TCR beta chain emerged from a study of blood T cell repertoires in COVID-19. Study as a whole: The United States, Italy and Spain provided the acute and convalescent COVID-19 samples.

CDR1 is LGHDT and CDR2 is YNNKEL in the germline V gene (reference sequence). The CDR3 has 14 residues. Trimming removed 1 base from V and 4 bases from J, with 11 bases in between. Source study methods: The authors estimated nucleated cell counts from reference gene primer amplification. Method: immunoSEQ multiplex PCR; TCRdb's copy keeps in-frame clones and lacks some. V, J and clone size are taken as reported in that table, and D and trimming were inferred from the DNA itself. Of a few hundred thousand clones listed, roughly 87% are singletons. The table lists this clone with a count of one. Specimen: peripheral blood. The clonotype was recovered from a woman aged 50 to 65 who had recovered from COVID-19. V usage is TRBV3-1 (or the pseudogene TRBV3-2) and J usage is TRBJ2-7; possibly TRBD2 for D (6 bases). CDR3 nucleotides: TGTGCCAGCAGCCAAGGTTTGGGGGGTTACGAGCAGTACTTC. It is translated as CASSQGLGGYEQYF.